These T cell receptor beta chains were read from a single sample in a study of beta chain features in type 1 diabetes. The assay was immunoSEQ multiplex PCR, and TCRdb's table has in-frame clones only and misses some. The sample contains 350,000 or so clones, 15% to 20% of which appear only once. Sequenced sample: naive CD4+ T cells from blood. The origin of the receptors is a woman younger than 35 in good health. Both conserved end residues are part of each CDR3. A D gene is named only where the DNA matches it firmly. Not all rows give a size; the values are once, few, many and, for expanded clones, a class.

v_call	j_call	d_call	clone_size	cdr3_nt	cdr3_aa
TRBV5-1	TRBJ2-2	.	.	TGCGCCAGCAGCTTGTATCGGGAGTCCACCGGGGAGCTGTTTTTT	CASSLYRESTGELFF
TRBV7-2	TRBJ2-1	TRBD2	few	TGTGCCAGCAGCTTAGAGGTTAGCGGGGCCGTTGAGCAGTTCTTC	CASSLEVSGAVEQFF
TRBV20-1	TRBJ2-5	.	.	TGCAGTGCTACTGCCAGGGAGACCCAGTACTTC	CSATARETQYF
TRBV29-1	TRBJ1-2	.	few	TGCAGCGTTGTCGGGACTAACTATGGCTACACCTTC	CSVVGTNYGYTF
TRBV12-5	TRBJ1-5	TRBD1	.	TGTGCTAGTGGTTTGGGACAGGGGCATCAGCCCCAGCATTTT	CASGLGQGHQPQHF
TRBV27	TRBJ2-2	.	few	TGTGCCAGCAGTTCACAGGGAAGCGGGGAGCTGTTTTTT	CASSSQGSGELFF
TRBV15	TRBJ2-2	.	.	TGTGCCACCAGCAACAGGGACGGCACCGGGGAGCTGTTTTTT	CATSNRDGTGELFF
TRBV19	TRBJ2-7	.	few	TGTGCCAGTAGTATAGCCGGGTCGTCTTGGGAGCAGTACTTC	CASSIAGSSWEQYF
TRBV5-1	TRBJ2-1	.	.	TGCGCCAGCAGCTTCGGGGGACAGCCCTACAATGAGCAGTTCTTC	CASSFGGQPYNEQFF
TRBV4-3	TRBJ1-6	TRBD1	.	TGCGCCAGCACCACTACGGACAGGGTTAATTCACCCCTCCACTTT	CASTTTDRVNSPLHF
TRBV6-4	TRBJ2-3	.	.	TGTGCCAGCAGTGTTGAGTCCACAGATACGCAGTATTTT	CASSVESTDTQYF
TRBV19	TRBJ1-1	TRBD1	few	TGTGCCAGTAGGGACAGGGGGTCTTACGACACTGAAGCTTTCTTT	CASRDRGSYDTEAFF
TRBV5-1	TRBJ2-7	.	.	TGCGCCAGCAGCCCTTCAGGCACAGCCTACGAGCAGTACTTC	CASSPSGTAYEQYF
TRBV5-1	TRBJ2-7	.	few	TGCGCCAGCAGCTTGGTTCCGGGGAGACACTACGAGCAGTACTTC	CASSLVPGRHYEQYF
TRBV4-1	TRBJ2-3	.	.	TGCGCCAGCAGCCAAGAATTACGGGGGAGCACAGATACGCAGTATTTT	CASSQELRGSTDTQYF
TRBV18	TRBJ2-7	TRBD1	.	TGTGCCAGCTCACCTGGGACAGGGAAAGATTACGAGCAGTACTTC	CASSPGTGKDYEQYF
TRBV29-1	TRBJ2-7	.	.	TGCAGCGTTGGAGGAGGGCAGACCCTGGAGCAGTACTTC	CSVGGGQTLEQYF
TRBV30	TRBJ2-6	TRBD1	few	TGTGCCTGGATGACAGGGACAGCCTCTGGGGCCAACGTCCTGACTTTC	CAWMTGTASGANVLTF
TRBV4-2	TRBJ2-7	.	.	TGTGCCAGCAGCCCAGATCACTACGAGCAGTACTTC	CASSPDHYEQYF
TRBV30	TRBJ2-5	TRBD2	.	TGTGCCTGGAGCTCTACTAGCGGGAGAAGGGAGACCCAGTACTTC	CAWSSTSGRRETQYF
TRBV30	TRBJ2-1	TRBD1	few	TGTGCCTGGAGTGTATATAGAAGTCGACAGGGCCTCTACAATGAGCAGTTCTTC	CAWSVYRSRQGLYNEQFF
TRBV9	TRBJ1-2	.	.	TGTGCCAGCAGCCATCCCCGGGAGGGGCTCTATGGCTACACCTTC	CASSHPREGLYGYTF
TRBV9	TRBJ1-6	TRBD1	few	TGTGCCAGCAGCGCGGCGGGACAGGGGGCTTTGTCACCCCTCCACTTT	CASSAAGQGALSPLHF
TRBV2	TRBJ2-7	.	.	TGTGCCAGCAGTGCCCTTTCCTACGAGCAGTACTTC	CASSALSYEQYF
TRBV4-1	TRBJ1-5	.	few	TGCGCCAGCAGCCAAGATTGGGCTCTCAATCAGCCCCAGCATTTT	CASSQDWALNQPQHF
TRBV19	TRBJ2-2	TRBD1	few	TGTGCCAGTGTAACAGGGGGCGAACCCGGGGAGCTGTTTTTT	CASVTGGEPGELFF
TRBV5-1	TRBJ2-1	TRBD1	few	TGCGCCAGCAGCTTAATAGACAGGGGCAGTAATGAGCAGTTCTTC	CASSLIDRGSNEQFF
TRBV15	TRBJ2-7	TRBD1	few	TGTGCCACCAGCAGAGGGACAGGGGGGACCTACGAGCAGTACTTC	CATSRGTGGTYEQYF
TRBV18	TRBJ1-2	TRBD1	few	TGTGCCAGCTCACCGGCAGGGGGCGAGGATGGCTACACCTTC	CASSPAGGEDGYTF
TRBV5-1	TRBJ1-1	.	.	TGCGCCAGCAGCTTGCACGACACTGTGAACACTGAAGCTTTCTTT	CASSLHDTVNTEAFF
TRBV29-1	TRBJ2-3	TRBD2	.	TGCAGCGTTTTGGGGGGGAGCACAGATACGCAGTATTTT	CSVLGGSTDTQYF
TRBV7-9	TRBJ2-1	.	few	TGTGCCAGCAGCGGGGGGTCCCACAATGAGCAGTTCTTC	CASSGGSHNEQFF
TRBV14	TRBJ2-7	.	.	TGTGCCAGCAAACGAGGCGCAGGGTACGAGCAGTACTTC	CASKRGAGYEQYF
TRBV19	TRBJ2-1	.	.	TGTGCCAGTAGTATTGGCGGTGGGAGCGAGCAGTTCTTC	CASSIGGGSEQFF
TRBV5-1	TRBJ2-7	.	few	TGCGCCAGCAGCTCTGGACAGCTATACGAGCAGTACTTC	CASSSGQLYEQYF
TRBV30	TRBJ1-6	.	few	TGTGCCTGGAGTCCCCTACCCAGACAGGCCAATTCACCCCTCCACTTT	CAWSPLPRQANSPLHF
TRBV5-1	TRBJ2-3	.	.	TGCGCCAGCAGGGTCCAGGGGCTTAGCACAGATACGCAGTATTTT	CASRVQGLSTDTQYF
TRBV18	TRBJ1-1	.	.	TGTGCCAGCTCACCCCTTGCGCAGGGTCAGGCTGAAGCTTTCTTT	CASSPLAQGQAEAFF